The 23 T cell receptor beta chains listed next were all sequenced from one sample in a study of blood T cell repertoires in COVID-19. The method was immunoSEQ multiplex PCR; TCRdb's version includes in-frame clones alone and lacks a portion of them. The sample contains 250,000 or so clones, around nine tenths of which appear only once. Source material: peripheral blood. Receptors originate from a woman aged 70 to 79 with active or convalescent COVID-19.

For the CDR3, the DNA is TGTGCCAGCAGTTCCCGGGACAGGTTCACAGATACGCAGTATTTT. It is translated as CASSSRDRFTDTQYF. The gene calls are TRBV6-5 and TRBJ2-3; 8 bases fit TRBD1. V lost 4 bases and J lost 2; bases outside the gene matches: 5. Germline V gene sequence: CDR1 MNHEY, CDR2 SVGAGI. The length of the CDR3 is 15 residues.

This rearrangement joins TRBV3-1 (or the pseudogene TRBV3-2) to TRBJ2-2; D ambiguous. The V end lost 3 bases, the J end lost 7 bases, and 6 bases lay between the germline ends. CDR1 is LGHDT and CDR2 is YNNKEL in the germline V gene (reference sequence). The CDR3 has 12 amino acids. CDR3: CASSQGDGELFF. CDR3 in DNA: TGTGCCAGCAGCCAGGGCGACGGGGAGCTGTTTTTT.

This clone appeared a single time. The chain combines TRBV7-9 with TRBJ1-2, with no clear D. Germline values: CDR1 SEHNR, CDR2 FQNEAQ (reference sequence). V was clipped by 3 bases and J by 9 bases, with 20 bases between them. This CDR3 contains 15 residues. CDR3 nucleotide sequence: TGTGCCAGCAGCTTCTCCCCGGTGGGTGGAGTAAGCTACACCTTC. It encodes CASSFSPVGGVSYTF.

This rearrangement joins TRBV7-6 to TRBJ2-1; no definite D call. V was cut by 4 bases and J by 9 bases, with 22 bases left in between. The germline CDR1 and CDR2 sequences are SGHVS and FNYEAQ. CDR3 length: 16 amino acids. For the CDR3, the DNA is TGTGCCAGCAGCTCCACGACGGCTCCGGGTGCTGGTGAGCAGTTCTTC. Translated: CASSSTTAPGAGEQFF.

The gene calls are TRBV5-1 and TRBJ1-2; tentatively, D is TRBD1 (5 bases). Trimming took 7 bases from V and 4 from J, leaving 20 bases between them. This CDR3 has 15 amino acids. Germline V lookup: CDR1 SGHRS, CDR2 YFSETQ. The CDR3 loop reads CASQSGTPDFYGYTF. The CDR3 DNA follows: TGCGCCAGCCAATCCGGGACTCCCGACTTCTATGGCTACACCTTC.

In DNA form, the CDR3 reads TGCGCCAGCAGCCTCCTCAGGGGGACAGGTTTTTTGATTAATCAGCCCCAGCATTTT. This codes for CASSLLRGTGFLINQPQHF. V and J are TRBV4-3 and TRBJ1-5; 8 nucleotides agree with TRBD1. Trimming removed 4 bases from V and 4 bases from J; junction bases left unmatched: 18. CDR1 and CDR2 from the germline V gene are LGHNA and YSLEER. The CDR3 runs to 19 residues.

In its sample, this clone was seen once. The V call is TRBV2, the J call TRBJ1-1; D gene uncertain. Germline-derived CDR1 and CDR2 are SNHLY and FYNNEI. This CDR3 is 11 amino acids long. Trimming took off 2 bases at V and 11 bases at J, with 9 bases between the two ends. The CDR3 sequence is CASSETKRAFF. The CDR3 DNA reads TGTGCCAGCAGTGAAACTAAACGGGCTTTCTTT. The complete variable domain, with remaining parts taken from reference TRBV2 and TRBJ1-1, reads EPEVTQTPSHQVTQMGQEVILRCVPISNHLYFYWYRQILGQKVEFLVSFYNNEISEKSEIFDDQFSVERPDGSNFTLKIRSTKLEDSAMYFCASSETKRAFFGQGTRLTVV.

The DNA of the CDR3 is TGTGCCAGCAGCTCCGCGGGGGGGGGAACCGGGGAGCTGTTTTTT. Its translation is CASSSAGGGTGELFF. This chain joins TRBV11-3 and TRBJ2-2; 9 bases agree with TRBD2. This CDR3 spans 15 amino acids. CDR1 is SGHNT and CDR2 is YENEEA in the germline V gene. Trimming removed 4 bases from V and 5 bases from J; junction bases left unmatched: 5.

This chain uses TRBV2 with TRBJ1-2, with 7 bases identical to TRBD1. CDR1 and CDR2 from the germline V gene are SNHLY and FYNNEI. V shed 5 bases and J 8 bases; nucleotides not matched to a gene: 5. The CDR3 loop spans 12 amino acids. The CDR3 region is CASSPPGGGYTF. CDR3 DNA sequence: TGTGCCAGCAGTCCCCCAGGGGGAGGCTACACCTTC.

The chain employs TRBV5-1 and TRBJ2-1; perhaps TRBD2 as D (6 bases). This CDR3 has 14 amino acids. Germline values: CDR1 SGHRS, CDR2 YFSETQ. V lost 0 bases and J lost 8, with 12 bases in between. The CDR3 DNA reads as TGCGCCAGCAGCTTGGCAAGGGGAGGATATGAGCAGTTCTTC. Translated: CASSLARGGYEQFF.

The rearrangement uses TRBV19 and TRBJ1-6, with a possible D match to TRBD1 (6 bases). The CDR3 has 16 residues. V was trimmed by 4 bases and J by 8 bases, leaving 18 bases between them. The germline V gene encodes CDR1 LNHDA and CDR2 SQIVND (reference sequence). CDR3 protein: CASSTPSLGAHSPLHF. The CDR3, as DNA: TGTGCCAGTAGTACCCCCAGTCTGGGGGCACATTCACCCCTCCACTTT. Full variable domain (rest looked up from reference TRBV19 and TRBJ1-6): DGGITQSPKYLFRKEGQNVTLSCEQNLNHDAMYWYRQDPGQGLRLIYYSQIVNDFQKGDIAEGYSVSREKKESFPLTVTSAQKNPTAFYLCASSTPSLGAHSPLHFGNGTRLTVT.

This clone was seen only a few times. This rearrangement joins TRBV6-1 to TRBJ1-1, with D perhaps TRBD1 (6 bases). Germline loops: CDR1 MNHNS, CDR2 SASEGT. V shed 2 bases and J shed 1 base, with 14 bases lying between them. This CDR3 has 16 amino acids. The CDR3 sequence: CASSEPGAGANTEAFF. In nucleotides, the CDR3 is TGTGCCAGCAGTGAACCCGGGGCAGGGGCGAACACTGAAGCTTTCTTT.

V and J are TRBV5-1 and TRBJ1-4; possibly TRBD1 for D (5 bases). Germline V CDR1 and CDR2: SGHRS, YFSETQ. The V end lost 4 bases, the J end lost 2 bases, and 15 bases lay between the germline ends. The CDR3 spans 16 residues. CDR3 DNA: TGCGCCAGCAGCCTCCAGGACCAGGGTACTAATGAAAAACTGTTTTTT. Its protein product is CASSLQDQGTNEKLFF. The entire variable domain, with the rest obtained from reference TRBV5-1 and TRBJ1-4, is as follows: KAGVTQTPRYLIKTRGQQVTLSCSPISGHRSVSWYQQTPGQGLQFLFEYFSETQRNKGNFPGRFSGRQFSNSRSEMNVSTLELGDSALYLCASSLQDQGTNEKLFFGSGTQLSVL.

The chain uses TRBV5-5 and TRBJ2-7; 7 nucleotides match TRBD1. There are 15 residues in the CDR3. The V segment lost 0 bases and the J segment 0 bases; nucleotides outside the gene matches: 3. Germline V gene data show CDR1 as SGHKS and CDR2 as YYEKEE (reference sequence). The CDR3 region is CASSLGPGGSYEQYF. CDR3 nucleotide sequence: TGTGCCAGCAGCTTGGGCCCAGGGGGCTCCTACGAGCAGTACTTC. The variable domain in full, completed from reference TRBV5-5 and TRBJ2-7, reads DAGVTQSPTHLIKTRGQQVTLRCSPISGHKSVSWYQQVLGQGPQFIFQYYEKEERGRGNFPDRFSARQFPNYSSELNVNALLLGDSALYLCASSLGPGGSYEQYFGPGTRLTVT.

The rearrangement uses TRBV18 and TRBJ2-7, with a weak D call TRBD1 (5 bases). The CDR3 runs to 17 residues. V was pared by 4 bases and J by 0 bases, with 19 bases between. Germline V gene data show CDR1 as KGHSH and CDR2 as LQKENI. CDR3 bases: TGTGCCAGCTCACTTTCGCCGCCAGGACAAAGCTCCTACGAGCAGTACTTC. It translates to CASSLSPPGQSSYEQYF.

The V and J genes are TRBV7-2 and TRBJ2-1; TRBD2 might be the D (5 bases). Germline V gene lookup returns CDR1 SGHTA and CDR2 FQGNSA. Trimming stripped 4 bases from V and 4 bases from J, with 11 bases between. The CDR3 covers 14 residues. The CDR3 here is CASSSTAAYNEQFF. DNA for the CDR3: TGTGCCAGCAGCTCTACAGCGGCTTACAATGAGCAGTTCTTC.

The gene calls are TRBV5-6 and TRBJ1-1; 7 bases are a match to TRBD1. The CDR3 consists of 12 residues. Germline loops: CDR1 SGHDT, CDR2 YYEEEE. V shed 4 bases, J shed 7 bases, and the junction held 4 bases outside the gene matches. CDR3: CASSPRGSEAFF. CDR3 coding DNA: TGTGCCAGCAGCCCCAGGGGGAGTGAAGCTTTCTTT.

This clone appeared a few times. DNA for the CDR3: TGTGCCAGCAGCTTAGAGGGGAGGTCTAATTCACCCCTCCACTTT. It translates to CASSLEGRSNSPLHF. V gene TRBV7-2 combines with J gene TRBJ1-6, with D possibly TRBD1 on 5 matching bases. CDR1 is SGHTA and CDR2 is FQGNSA in the germline V gene. CDR3 length: 15 residues. V lost 1 base and J lost 6, with 10 bases in between.

V is TRBV6-7 and J is TRBJ1-2, with 7 positions matching TRBD1. TRBV6-7 is noted as an ORF with a role that remains uncertain. The CDR3 is 17 residues long. Trimming removed 4 bases from V and 4 bases from J; junction bases left unmatched: 15. CDR3 region: CASSFPPTRGPIYGYTF. The CDR3 bases are TGTGCCAGCAGTTTTCCACCGACAAGGGGGCCAATCTATGGCTACACCTTC.

This sequence joins TRBV12-3 or TRBV12-4 and TRBJ1-1, with D uncertain. With 7 bases removed from V and 6 bases from J, the gap between germline ends came to 15 bases. There are 13 residues in the CDR3. Here the CDR3 reads CASTILAGAEAFF. The CDR3 DNA reads TGTGCCAGCACCATCTTGGCCGGGGCTGAAGCTTTCTTT.

This chain connects TRBV4-1 to TRBJ1-1; D is uncertain. CDR1 is MGHRA, CDR2 YSYEKL, per germline. Trimming took off 4 bases at V and 5 bases at J, with 14 bases between the two ends. The CDR3 is 14 residues long. Here the CDR3 reads CASSLRGVGTEAFF. CDR3 bases: TGCGCCAGCAGCCTCCGCGGGGTGGGGACTGAAGCTTTCTTT.

The DNA for the CDR3 is TGCGCCAGCAGTGCTGGTAGCGGGGGCACCTACGAGCAGTACTTC. It specifies CASSAGSGGTYEQYF. The V gene is TRBV10-2, the J gene TRBJ2-7; 9 bases match TRBD2. Trimming took 4 bases from V and 2 from J; bases not matched to a gene: 6. CDR3 size: 15 residues. Germline loops: CDR1 WSHSY, CDR2 SAAADI.

This clone was detected a few times. The rearrangement uses TRBV20-1 and TRBJ2-3; 7 bases are shared with TRBD1. CDR3 size: 16 residues. CDR1 is DFQATT, CDR2 SNEGSKA, per germline (reference sequence). V shed 3 bases, J shed 3 bases, and the junction held 12 bases outside the gene matches. The DNA for the CDR3 is TGCAGTGCTAGTTTCGGACAGGAATGGGCGACAGATACGCAGTATTTT. Translation gives CSASFGQEWATDTQYF.